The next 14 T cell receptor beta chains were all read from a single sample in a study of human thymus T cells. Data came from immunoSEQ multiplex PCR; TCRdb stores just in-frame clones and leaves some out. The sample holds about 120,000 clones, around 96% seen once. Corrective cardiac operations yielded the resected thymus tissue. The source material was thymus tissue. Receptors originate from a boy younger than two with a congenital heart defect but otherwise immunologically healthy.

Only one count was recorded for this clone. The CDR3, as DNA: TGCGCCAGCAGCCAAGAAGTCGGAGCGGATACGCAGTATTTT. It translates to CASSQEVGADTQYF. The chain uses TRBV4-3 and TRBJ2-3; D gene ambiguous. This CDR3 is built from 14 residues. V dropped 0 bases and J dropped 6 bases, with 10 bases sitting between them. The germline CDR1 and CDR2 sequences are LGHNA and YSLEER.

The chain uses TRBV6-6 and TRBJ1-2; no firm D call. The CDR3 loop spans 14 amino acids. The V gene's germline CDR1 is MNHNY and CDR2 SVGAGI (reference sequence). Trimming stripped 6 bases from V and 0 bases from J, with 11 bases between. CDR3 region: CASRGRTANYGYTF. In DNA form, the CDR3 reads TGTGCCAGCAGGGGGAGGACGGCTAACTATGGCTACACCTTC.

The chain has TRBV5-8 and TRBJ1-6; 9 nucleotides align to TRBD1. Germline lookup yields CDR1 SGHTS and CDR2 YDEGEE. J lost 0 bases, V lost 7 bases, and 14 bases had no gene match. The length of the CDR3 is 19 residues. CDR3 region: CASPPEGQGPSSYNSPLHF. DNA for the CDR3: TGTGCCAGCCCCCCAGAGGGACAGGGCCCGAGCTCCTATAATTCACCCCTCCACTTT. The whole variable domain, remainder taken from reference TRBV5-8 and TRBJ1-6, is EAGVTQSPTHLIKTRGQQATLRCSPISGHTSVYWYQQALGLGLQFLLWYDEGEERNRGNFPPRFSGRQFPNYSSELNVNALELEDSALYLCASPPEGQGPSSYNSPLHFGNGTRLTVT.

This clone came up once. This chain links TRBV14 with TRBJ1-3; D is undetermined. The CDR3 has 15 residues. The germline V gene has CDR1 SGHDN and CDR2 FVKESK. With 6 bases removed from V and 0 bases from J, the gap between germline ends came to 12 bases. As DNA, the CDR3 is TGTGCCAGCAGTAGATGGGCCTTCTCTGGAAACACCATATATTTT. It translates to CASSRWAFSGNTIYF.

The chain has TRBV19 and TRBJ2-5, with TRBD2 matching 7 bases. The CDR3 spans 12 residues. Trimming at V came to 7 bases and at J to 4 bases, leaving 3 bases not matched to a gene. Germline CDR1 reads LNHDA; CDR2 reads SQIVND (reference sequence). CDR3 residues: CASMGGRETQYF. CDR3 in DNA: TGTGCCAGTATGGGGGGGAGAGAGACCCAGTACTTC.

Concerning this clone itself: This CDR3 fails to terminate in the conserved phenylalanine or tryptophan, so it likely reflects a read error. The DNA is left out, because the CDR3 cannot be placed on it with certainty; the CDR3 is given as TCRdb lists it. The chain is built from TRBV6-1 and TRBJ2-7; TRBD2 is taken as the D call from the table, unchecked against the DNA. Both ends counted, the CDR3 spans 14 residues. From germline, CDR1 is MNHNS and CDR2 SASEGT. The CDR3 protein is CASSERGGLAGGIL.

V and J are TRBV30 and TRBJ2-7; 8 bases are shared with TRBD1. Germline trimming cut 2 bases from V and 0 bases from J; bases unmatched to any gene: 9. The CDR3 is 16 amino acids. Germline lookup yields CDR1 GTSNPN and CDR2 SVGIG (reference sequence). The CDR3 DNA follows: TGTGCCTGGAGTTCCCGAGGACAGGGCAGCTCCTACGAGCAGTACTTC. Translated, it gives CAWSSRGQGSSYEQYF.

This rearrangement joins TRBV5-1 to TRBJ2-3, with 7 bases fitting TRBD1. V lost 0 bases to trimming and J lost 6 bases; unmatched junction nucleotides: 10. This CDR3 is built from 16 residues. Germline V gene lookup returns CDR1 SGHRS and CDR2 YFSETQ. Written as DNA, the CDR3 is TGCGCCAGCAGCTTGGGTCCGACAGGGTGGGCGGATACGCAGTATTTT. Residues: CASSLGPTGWADTQYF.

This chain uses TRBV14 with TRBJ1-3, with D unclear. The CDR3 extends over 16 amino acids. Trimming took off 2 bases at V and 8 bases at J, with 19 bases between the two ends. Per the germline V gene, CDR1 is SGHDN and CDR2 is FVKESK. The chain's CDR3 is CASSQSQVLARDTIYF. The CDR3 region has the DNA TGTGCCAGCAGCCAATCGCAGGTCCTGGCCCGTGACACCATATATTTT.

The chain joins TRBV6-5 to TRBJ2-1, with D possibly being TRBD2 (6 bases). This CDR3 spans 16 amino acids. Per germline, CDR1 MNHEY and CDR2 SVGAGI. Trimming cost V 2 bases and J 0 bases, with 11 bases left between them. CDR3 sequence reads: CASSYRGLSSYNEQFF. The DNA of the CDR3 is TGTGCCAGCAGTTACCGGGGACTGAGCTCCTACAATGAGCAGTTCTTC.

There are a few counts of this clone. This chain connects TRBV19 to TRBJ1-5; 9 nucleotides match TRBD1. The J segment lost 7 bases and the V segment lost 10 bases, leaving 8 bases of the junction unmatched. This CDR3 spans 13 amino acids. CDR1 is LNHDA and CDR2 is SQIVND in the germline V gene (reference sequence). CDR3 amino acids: CATRDRASQPQHF. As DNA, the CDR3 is TGTGCCACCCGGGACAGGGCCTCCCAGCCCCAGCATTTT.

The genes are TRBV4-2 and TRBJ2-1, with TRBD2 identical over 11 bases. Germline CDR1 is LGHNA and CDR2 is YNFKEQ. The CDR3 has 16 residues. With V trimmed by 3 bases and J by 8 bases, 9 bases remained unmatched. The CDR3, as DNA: TGTGCCAGCAGCCAGCCCCCTAGCGGGGGGAAGGATGAGCAGTTCTTC. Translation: CASSQPPSGGKDEQFF.

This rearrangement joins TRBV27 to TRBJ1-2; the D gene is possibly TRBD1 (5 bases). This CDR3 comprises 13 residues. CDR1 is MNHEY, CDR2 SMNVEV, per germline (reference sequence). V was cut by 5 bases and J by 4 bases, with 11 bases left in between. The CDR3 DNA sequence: TGTGCCAGCAGTGGAACAGGTTCCTATGGCTACACCTTC. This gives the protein CASSGTGSYGYTF.

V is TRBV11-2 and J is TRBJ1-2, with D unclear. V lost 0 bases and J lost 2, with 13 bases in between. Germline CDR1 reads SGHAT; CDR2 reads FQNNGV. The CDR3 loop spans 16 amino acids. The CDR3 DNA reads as TGTGCCAGCAGCTTAGAAGTGACCGACCCAAACTATGGCTACACCTTC. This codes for CASSLEVTDPNYGYTF.